A selection of T cell receptor beta chains follows, all from one sample in a study of shared clonotypes between healthy human individuals. Profiled with immunoSEQ multiplex PCR; TCRdb holds only in-frame clones, not every one. There are about 1.5 million clones in the sample; 95% to 97% occur only once, and more than 0.9% lies in the top ten. Sequences were obtained from naive CD4+ T cells sorted from blood. The receptors come from a man younger than 45 in good health. Each CDR3 is given with its conserved first and last residue. The D gene is left open where the match is weak. Size is stated for part of the rows, as once, few or many counts, or as a class when the clone is expanded.

. | TRBJ2-2 | TRBV6-5 | once | TGTGCCAGCAGTTACTTCCAGCGGGCGGGCACCGGGGAGCTGTTTTTT | CASSYFQRAGTGELFF
. | TRBJ2-5 | TRBV2 | . | TGTGCCAGCAGTGTCCCTCTAGCGAGACAAGAGACCCAGTACTTC | CASSVPLARQETQYF
TRBD2 | TRBJ2-3 | TRBV28 | . | TGTGCCAGCAGTCTCAGGACTAGCGGCACAGATACGCAGTATTTT | CASSLRTSGTDTQYF
TRBD2 | TRBJ2-7 | TRBV7-6 | . | TGTGCCAGCAGCTTGGCGGGAGGGGTCCACTCGTACGAGCAGTACTTC | CASSLAGGVHSYEQYF
. | TRBJ2-4 | TRBV5-1 | few | TGCGCCAGCAGCTTGGGACAGAAAAACATTCAGTACTTC | CASSLGQKNIQYF
. | TRBJ1-3 | TRBV5-5 | . | TGTGCCAGCAGCTTGGTCTCCGTTGAAGGAAACACCATATATTTT | CASSLVSVEGNTIYF
TRBD2 | TRBJ2-7 | TRBV19 | once | TGTGCCAGTAGTAGCTTAGCGGGAGGGAGAGTCTACGAGCAGTACTTC | CASSSLAGGRVYEQYF
TRBD2 | TRBJ2-1 | TRBV9 | . | TGTGCCAGCAGCGTAAGACTAGCGGCCTACAATGAGCAGTTCTTC | CASSVRLAAYNEQFF
. | TRBJ2-7 | TRBV11-2 | . | TGTGCCAGCAGCGTAACCGGGCCCTTTGGGGAGCAGTACTTC | CASSVTGPFGEQYF
. | TRBJ2-3 | TRBV4-3 | . | TGCGCCAGCAGCCAAGTCTACTCAGATACGCAGTATTTT | CASSQVYSDTQYF
. | TRBJ1-3 | TRBV7-8 | . | TGTGCCAGCAGCTCCCAAGCGGGGGAGGGAAACACCATATATTTT | CASSSQAGEGNTIYF
. | TRBJ2-2 | TRBV19 | . | TGTGCCAGTAGTATTAGGCACCAATCTGTAATCGCCGGGGAGCTGTTTTTT | CASSIRHQSVIAGELFF
TRBD2 | TRBJ2-1 | TRBV27 | . | TGTGCCAGCAGTGTACGTAGCGGGAGCGGATCCTACAATGAGCAGTTCTTC | CASSVRSGSGSYNEQFF
TRBD1 | TRBJ1-3 | TRBV12-5 | . | TGTGCTAGTGGTTTGTCGGGAGGGGGCGTTGGAAACACCATATATTTT | CASGLSGGGVGNTIYF
TRBD2 | TRBJ2-2 | TRBV14 | . | TGTGCCAGCAGCCATTCTCTGGGGGACTACTACACCGGGGAGCTGTTTTTT | CASSHSLGDYYTGELFF
TRBD1 | TRBJ2-7 | TRBV18 | . | TGTGCCAGCTCACCGGACAGGCGCTCCTACGAGCAGTACTTC | CASSPDRRSYEQYF
. | TRBJ2-7 | TRBV2 | . | TGTGCCAGCAGCCCATCTAGCGCCCACTCCTACGAGCAGTACTTC | CASSPSSAHSYEQYF
. | TRBJ2-7 | TRBV29-1 | once | TGCAGCGTTGGCCCAGGCAGGGGCACCTACGAGCAGTACTTC | CSVGPGRGTYEQYF
TRBD1 | TRBJ2-1 | TRBV5-4 | once | TGTGCCAGCAGCCTCAACCGGCAGGGGGATGAGCAGTTCTTC | CASSLNRQGDEQFF
TRBD1 | TRBJ1-2 | TRBV7-2 | . | TGTGCCAGCAGCTCGTCAGGGGGCATGTATGGCTACACCTTC | CASSSSGGMYGYTF
TRBD2 | TRBJ2-1 | TRBV28 | . | TGTGCCAGCAGTCCGGTCCTAGCGGGAGGAGGGAATGAGCAGTTCTTC | CASSPVLAGGGNEQFF
. | TRBJ2-1 | TRBV29-1 | . | TGCAGCGTTGAGGGGGGCCGCAGATACAATGAGCAGTTCTTC | CSVEGGRRYNEQFF
TRBD2 | TRBJ2-1 | TRBV29-1 | . | TGCGGGGGGGTGCGCGTTCCCTACAATGAGCAGTTCTTC | CGGVRVPYNEQFF
TRBD2 | TRBJ2-2 | TRBV13 | . | TGTGCCAGCAGCAAAAGCGGCGGGAGGAAACGGAACACCGGGGAGCTGTTTTTT | CASSKSGGRKRNTGELFF
. | TRBJ2-7 | TRBV2 | few | TGTGCCAGCAGTGGGTACGAGCAGTACTTC | CASSGYEQYF
. | TRBJ2-7 | TRBV30 | . | TGTGCCTGGAGTGTACTGGCTGACGAGCAGTACTTC | CAWSVLADEQYF
TRBD2 | TRBJ2-7 | TRBV5-6 | . | TGTGCCAGCAGCTCCCCCGTAGCGGGACGGAACGAGCAGTACTTC | CASSSPVAGRNEQYF
TRBD2 | TRBJ2-1 | TRBV2 | . | TGTGCCAGCAAAAAGGGACTAGCGGGAGGGAATGAGCAGTTCTTC | CASKKGLAGGNEQFF
. | TRBJ2-7 | TRBV15 | . | TGTGCCACCAGCAACCCGGGACATTCCCAGTACTTC | CATSNPGHSQYF
. | TRBJ1-1 | TRBV28 | . | TGTGCCAGCAGTTTATCAGCCACTGAAGCTTTCTTT | CASSLSATEAFF
. | TRBJ2-5 | TRBV27 | few | TGTGCCAGCATGGGGAGTTTTGGGGAGACCCAGTACTTC | CASMGSFGETQYF
. | TRBJ2-7 | TRBV12-5 | once | TGTGCTAGCTCACCGGGACTTCTCTACGAGCAGTACTTC | CASSPGLLYEQYF
. | TRBJ2-5 | TRBV4-2 | . | TGTGCCAGCAGCCAAGGGCAGCGATTTGGAGACCAAGAGACCCAGTACTTC | CASSQGQRFGDQETQYF
. | TRBJ1-1 | TRBV7-2 | . | TGTGCCAGCAGCTTAGTCTGGGGGACGAACACTGAAGCTTTCTTT | CASSLVWGTNTEAFF
TRBD2 | TRBJ2-5 | TRBV19 | once | TGTGCCAGTAGTATTTTAAGGACTAGCGGGAGGGAGACCCAGTACTTC | CASSILRTSGRETQYF
. | TRBJ2-3 | TRBV19 | . | TGTGCCAGTAGTACAGGGCCTGTTGGTGCAGATACGCAGTATTTT | CASSTGPVGADTQYF
. | TRBJ1-2 | TRBV6-6 | once | TGTGCCAGCCGAGCTAACTATGGCTACACCTTC | CASRANYGYTF
. | TRBJ2-1 | TRBV28 | . | TGTGCCAACCGCACAGTAGCGGAGCAGTTCTTC | CANRTVAEQFF
. | TRBJ2-4 | TRBV18 | . | TGTGCCAGCTCACCAGCCCTGGGGGCCAAAAACATTCAGTACTTC | CASSPALGAKNIQYF
TRBD1 | TRBJ1-2 | TRBV9 | . | TGTGCCAGCAGCGTAGATCATAAGGGCACACAGGGGGCGAACGGCTACACCTTC | CASSVDHKGTQGANGYTF
. | TRBJ2-7 | TRBV18 | . | TGTGCCAGCTCACCACCCTCTTCATCGGGGGTTGGCGAGCAGTACTTC | CASSPPSSSGVGEQYF
. | TRBJ1-4 | TRBV28 | . | TGTGCCAGCAGTTTCCAGGGAGGAGAAAAACTGTTTTTT | CASSFQGGEKLFF
TRBD2 | TRBJ2-7 | TRBV18 | once | TGTGCCAGCTCACCACCCCTAGGGGTAGCGGGAGGGCCGAATTACGAGCAGTACTTC | CASSPPLGVAGGPNYEQYF
. | TRBJ1-5 | TRBV29-1 | once | TGCAGCGTTGGGGCAGGGACCAATCAGCCCCAGCATTTT | CSVGAGTNQPQHF
. | TRBJ2-3 | TRBV2 | . | TGTGCCAGCAGTGAAGGGGGGTTTACAGATACGCAGTATTTT | CASSEGGFTDTQYF
. | TRBJ2-6 | TRBV10-3 | few | TGTGCCATCATGAGGGGCACTGGGGCCAACGTCCTGACTTTC | CAIMRGTGANVLTF
. | TRBJ2-1 | TRBV5-4 | . | TGTGCCAGCAGCTTGGCCAAGGACATCTACAATGAGCAGTTCTTC | CASSLAKDIYNEQFF
. | TRBJ2-1 | TRBV6-5 | . | TGTGCCAGCACGACGGGAGTATCCTACAATGAGCAGTTCTTC | CASTTGVSYNEQFF